This T cell receptor (beta chain) was observed in a study of OX40 agonist ivuxolimab in advanced cancers. Study-wide context: Patients received ivuxolimab, an intravenous treatment, every 2 weeks at 0.01 to 10 mg/kg.

Study-wide results and limits: The study found that CD8+ T cells averaged more expanded clones than CD4+.

Assay: immunoSEQ multiplex PCR; the TCRdb copy retains only in-frame clones and omits some. The table lists 60,000 to 90,000 clones, around 80% of them singletons. Peripheral blood came from all dose cohorts at three timepoints. Comment on this clone: Its target is not known.

The TCR comes from an adult with an advanced solid tumor such as melanoma, head and neck, liver or kidney cancer. Sequencing was performed on CD4+ or CD8+ T cells sorted from blood, taken in a trial of the OX40 agonist ivuxolimab.

CDR3: CPGARKTYGYTF. In nucleotides, the CDR3 is TGTCCTGGGGCGAGAAAGACCTATGGCTACACCTTC. V gene TRBV22-1 combines with J gene TRBJ1-2. TRBV22-1 is reported as a pseudogene. This CDR3 has 12 residues.